The 7 T cell receptor beta chains below come from one sample, sequenced in a study of cytomegalovirus exposure and HLA in healthy donors. Researchers ran the PCR with 60 Vbeta and 13 Jbeta primers. The data were produced by immunoSEQ multiplex PCR, yet TCRdb's version contains in-frame clones alone and is incomplete. The sample has more than 85,000 clones, approximately 73% seen once. Sequencing was carried out using PBMCs. The receptors here all came from a man between 35 and 55 years old in good health and CMV-seronegative.

The chain couples TRBV5-6 to TRBJ1-5, with unresolved D. The V end was cut by 1 base, the J end by 2 bases, with 7 bases between. In germline, CDR1 is SGHDT, CDR2 YYEEEE. The CDR3 covers 14 residues. CDR3 loop: CASSLRGRNQPQHF. DNA of the CDR3: TGTGCCAGCAGCTTGAGAGGTCGCAATCAGCCCCAGCATTTT.

In its sample, this clone was seen a few times. This CDR3 is CASSQPGSGNTIYF. As DNA, the CDR3 is TGTGCCAGCAGCCAACCGGGGTCTGGAAACACCATATATTTT. The genes are TRBV4-2 and TRBJ1-3; no reliable D call. The V end lost 2 bases, the J end lost 1 base, and 6 bases lay between the germline ends. CDR1 is LGHNA and CDR2 is YNFKEQ in the germline V gene. The CDR3 contains 14 residues.

This clone occurred a few times. V usage is TRBV18 and J usage is TRBJ2-2; a weak D match, TRBD1 (5 bases). This CDR3 has 17 amino acids. V was clipped by 0 bases and J by 6 bases, with 17 bases between them. In germline, CDR1 is KGHSH, CDR2 LQKENI. CDR3 sequence: CASSPPYRTAPPGELFF. The CDR3 DNA reads TGTGCCAGCTCACCACCGTACAGGACGGCCCCTCCCGGGGAGCTGTTTTTT.

V and J are TRBV6-5 and TRBJ2-1; a possible D gene is TRBD2 (7 bases). CDR3 length: 13 residues. Germline V CDR1 and CDR2: MNHEY, SVGAGI. V dropped 8 bases and J dropped 3 bases, with 11 bases sitting between them. The CDR3 DNA sequence: TGTGCCAGCGGAGGGGGGGTCTACAATGAGCAGTTCTTC. It encodes CASGGGVYNEQFF.

The chain recombines TRBV7-2 with TRBJ2-5; 9 bases match TRBD2. The germline V gene has CDR1 SGHTA and CDR2 FQGNSA. Trimming cost V 5 bases and J 4 bases; bases outside gene matches: 11. CDR3 length: 16 amino acids. DNA for the CDR3: TGTGCCAGCAGCCCCACCAGTAGCGGGGGTATAGAGACCCAGTACTTC. Residues: CASSPTSSGGIETQYF. The full variable domain, completed using reference TRBV7-2 and TRBJ2-5, is GAGVSQSPSNKVTEKGKDVELRCDPISGHTALYWYRQSLGQGLEFLIYFQGNSAPDKSGLPSDRFSAERTGGSVSTLTIQRTQQEDSAVYLCASSPTSSGGIETQYFGPGTRLLVL.

As for this clone: This CDR3 is also generated by other DNA sequences in the sample. This sequence joins TRBV5-1 and TRBJ2-5; D gene uncertain. Trimming left V 8 bases short and J 2 bases short, with 10 bases between. This CDR3 is built from 12 residues. Germline V gene lookup returns CDR1 SGHRS and CDR2 YFSETQ. The CDR3 spells CASRGLQETQYF. DNA for the CDR3: TGCGCCAGTCGAGGATTACAAGAGACCCAGTACTTC.

The chain uses TRBV5-6 and TRBJ1-6; TRBD1 agrees at 9 bases. Trimming at V came to 4 bases and at J to 10 bases, leaving 9 bases not matched to a gene. Germline values: CDR1 SGHDT, CDR2 YYEEEE. This CDR3 region has 15 residues. This CDR3 is CASSVAGTGYSPLHF. CDR3 coding DNA: TGTGCCAGCAGCGTGGCCGGGACAGGGTACTCACCCCTCCACTTT.